Listed here is a single TCR beta chain. Antigen: not known. V was shortened by 5 bases and J by 5 bases, with 22 bases between the two germline ends. CDR3 size: 17 residues. Per the germline V gene, CDR1 is ENHRY and CDR2 is SYGVKD. This entry belongs to a study of Ad26.COV2.S vaccination and SARS-CoV-2 variants. Study summary: Donor was one of the participants in the Ad26.COV2.S arm of the COV1001 trial. Into the muscle, Ad26.COV2.S was dosed once or twice, 56 days apart.

TCRdb keeps only in-frame clones here, not all; method: immunoSEQ multiplex PCR. Of roughly 420,000 clones in the sample, 70% to 90% were seen once. Described treatment: around 19 received Ad26.COV2.S at low or high dose, single or two shots; several received placebo; per-sample allocation not given. Following the first vaccine or placebo injection, samples were taken on day 63. Findings and caveats of the study: Recipients given vaccine exceeded placebo recipients in spike-specific TCR breadth. Breadth and depth estimates from TCRs may understate total T cell responses.

This chain connects TRBV10-3 to TRBJ1-5, with a possible D match to TRBD1 (5 bases). The sample in question was peripheral blood, obtained in a trial of Ad26.COV2.S vaccine versus placebo. The TCR originated in a person between 18 and 60 years old who received the Ad26.COV2.S COVID-19 vaccine or a placebo. The CDR3 protein is CAISPTLSPTEDQPQHF. The DNA of the CDR3 is TGTGCCATCAGTCCAACCCTGAGTCCGACAGAGGATCAGCCCCAGCATTTT.